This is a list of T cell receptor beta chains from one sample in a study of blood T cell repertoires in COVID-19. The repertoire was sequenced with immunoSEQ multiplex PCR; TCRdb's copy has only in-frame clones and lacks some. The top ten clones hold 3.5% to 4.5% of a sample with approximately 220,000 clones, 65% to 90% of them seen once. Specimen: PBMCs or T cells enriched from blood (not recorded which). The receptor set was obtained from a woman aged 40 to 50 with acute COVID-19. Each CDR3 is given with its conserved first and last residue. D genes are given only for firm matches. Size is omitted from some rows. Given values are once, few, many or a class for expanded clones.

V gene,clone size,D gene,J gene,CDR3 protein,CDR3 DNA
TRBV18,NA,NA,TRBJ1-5,CASSLDDSYQPQHF,TGTGCCAGCTCACTGGACGACAGCTATCAGCCCCAGCATTTT
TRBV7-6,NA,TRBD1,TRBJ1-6,CASSSQGAYNSPLHF,TGTGCCAGCAGCTCCCAGGGGGCGTACAATTCACCCCTCCACTTT
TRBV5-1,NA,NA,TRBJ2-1,CASSLGGNGNHNEQFF,TGCGCCAGCAGCTTGGGGGGAAACGGGAACCACAATGAGCAGTTCTTC
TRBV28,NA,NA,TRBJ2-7,CASSLPVREQYF,TGTGCCAGCAGTCTCCCCGTCCGCGAGCAGTACTTC
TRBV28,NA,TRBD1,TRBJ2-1,CASSPGPGGNEQFF,TGTGCCAGCAGCCCCGGGCCAGGGGGAAATGAGCAGTTCTTC
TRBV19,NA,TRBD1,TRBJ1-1,CASSRQGYTEAFF,TGTGCCAGTAGTCGACAGGGCTACACTGAAGCTTTCTTT
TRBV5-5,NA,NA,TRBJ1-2,CASSLGAGRGYTF,TGTGCCAGCAGCTTGGGGGCAGGTCGTGGCTACACCTTC
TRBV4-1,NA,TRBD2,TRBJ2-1,CASSQDGLAWGYNEQFF,TGCGCCAGCAGCCAAGATGGACTAGCCTGGGGTTACAATGAGCAGTTCTTC
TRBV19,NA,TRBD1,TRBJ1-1,CASDTGGDTEAFF,TGTGCCAGCGACACAGGGGGTGACACTGAAGCTTTCTTT
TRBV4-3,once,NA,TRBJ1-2,CASSRSAGTGYGYTF,TGCGCCAGCAGCCGGTCGGCGGGGACGGGGTATGGCTACACCTTC
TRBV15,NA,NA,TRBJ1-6,CATSRDSRGGGSPLHF,TGTGCCACCAGCAGAGATTCTCGGGGAGGCGGGTCACCCCTCCACTTT
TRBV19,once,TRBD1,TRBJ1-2,CASTETGTDYGYTF,TGTGCCAGTACCGAAACCGGGACAGACTATGGCTACACCTTC
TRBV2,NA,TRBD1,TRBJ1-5,CASGPRDRVVNQPQHF,TGTGCCAGCGGGCCACGGGACAGGGTAGTCAATCAGCCCCAGCATTTT
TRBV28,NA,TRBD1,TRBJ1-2,CASSSGQGAGGYTF,TGTGCCAGCAGTTCCGGACAGGGGGCCGGTGGCTACACCTTC
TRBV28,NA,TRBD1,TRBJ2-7,CASSLAAGGTYEQYF,TGTGCCAGCAGTTTAGCTGCAGGGGGTACCTACGAGCAGTACTTC
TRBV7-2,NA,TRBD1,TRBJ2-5,CASSPGGTETQYF,TGTGCCAGCAGCCCAGGGGGCACGGAGACCCAGTACTTC
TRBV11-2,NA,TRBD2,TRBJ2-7,CASSPGLALSSYEQYF,TGTGCCAGCAGCCCCGGACTAGCGTTGAGCTCCTACGAGCAGTACTTC
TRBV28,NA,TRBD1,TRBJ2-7,CASSSRDSPRNEQYF,TGTGCCAGCAGTTCCCGGGACAGCCCTAGGAACGAGCAGTACTTC
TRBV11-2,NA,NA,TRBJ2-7,CADDSKYF,TGTGCGGATGACAGCAAGTACTTC
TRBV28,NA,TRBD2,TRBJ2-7,CASIPGTSGSYEQYF,TGTGCCAGCATTCCCGGGACTAGCGGCTCCTACGAGCAGTACTTC
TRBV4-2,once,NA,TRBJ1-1,CASSQEVRTEAFF,TGTGCCAGCAGCCAAGAAGTCAGGACTGAAGCTTTCTTT
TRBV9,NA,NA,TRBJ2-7,CASSVATGYEQYF,TGTGCCAGCAGCGTAGCTACGGGGTACGAGCAGTACTTC